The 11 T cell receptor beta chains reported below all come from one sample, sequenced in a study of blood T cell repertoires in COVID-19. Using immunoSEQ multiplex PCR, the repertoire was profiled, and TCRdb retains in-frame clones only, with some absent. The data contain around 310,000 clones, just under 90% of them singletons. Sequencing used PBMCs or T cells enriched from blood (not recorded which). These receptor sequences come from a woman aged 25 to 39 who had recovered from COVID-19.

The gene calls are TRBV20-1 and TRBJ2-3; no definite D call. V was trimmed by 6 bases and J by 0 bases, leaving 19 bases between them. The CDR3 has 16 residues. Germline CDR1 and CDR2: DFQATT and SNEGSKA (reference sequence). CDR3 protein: CSASNRVRGSTDTQYF. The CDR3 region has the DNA TGCAGTGCCAGTAATCGGGTTCGAGGTAGCACAGATACGCAGTATTTT.

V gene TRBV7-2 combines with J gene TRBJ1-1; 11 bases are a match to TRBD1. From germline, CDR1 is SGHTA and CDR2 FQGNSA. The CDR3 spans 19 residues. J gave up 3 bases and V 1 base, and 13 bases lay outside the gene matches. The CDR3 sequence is CASSLGLWDRGFGYTEAFF. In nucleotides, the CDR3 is TGTGCCAGCAGCTTAGGTTTATGGGACAGGGGGTTTGGCTACACTGAAGCTTTCTTT. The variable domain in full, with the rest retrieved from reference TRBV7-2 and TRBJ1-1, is GAGVSQSPSNKVTEKGKDVELRCDPISGHTALYWYRQSLGQGLEFLIYFQGNSAPDKSGLPSDRFSAERTGGSVSTLTIQRTQQEDSAVYLCASSLGLWDRGFGYTEAFFGQGTRLTVV.

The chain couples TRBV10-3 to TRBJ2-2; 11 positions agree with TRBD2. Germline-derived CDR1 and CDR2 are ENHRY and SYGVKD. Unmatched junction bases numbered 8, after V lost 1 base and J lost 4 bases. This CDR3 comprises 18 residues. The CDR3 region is CAISEYFSGTSGTGELFF. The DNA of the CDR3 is TGTGCCATCAGTGAGTATTTCTCCGGGACTAGCGGCACCGGGGAGCTGTTTTTT.

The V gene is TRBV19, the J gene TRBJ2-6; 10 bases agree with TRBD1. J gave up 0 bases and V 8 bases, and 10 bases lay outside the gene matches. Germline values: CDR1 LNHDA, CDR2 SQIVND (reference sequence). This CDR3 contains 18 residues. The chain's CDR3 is CASSLAGTGVSGANVLTF. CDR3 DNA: TGTGCCAGTTCCCTAGCCGGGACAGGGGTCTCTGGGGCCAACGTCCTGACTTTC. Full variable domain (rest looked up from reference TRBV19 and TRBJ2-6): DGGITQSPKYLFRKEGQNVTLSCEQNLNHDAMYWYRQDPGQGLRLIYYSQIVNDFQKGDIAEGYSVSREKKESFPLTVTSAQKNPTAFYLCASSLAGTGVSGANVLTFGAGSRLTVL.

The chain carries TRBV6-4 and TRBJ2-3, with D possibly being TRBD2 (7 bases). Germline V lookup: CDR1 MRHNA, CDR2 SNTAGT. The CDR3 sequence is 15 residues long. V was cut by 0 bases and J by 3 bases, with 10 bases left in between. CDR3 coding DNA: TGTGCCAGCAGTGACTCCGGGGGGCCTACAGATACGCAGTATTTT. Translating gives CASSDSGGPTDTQYF.

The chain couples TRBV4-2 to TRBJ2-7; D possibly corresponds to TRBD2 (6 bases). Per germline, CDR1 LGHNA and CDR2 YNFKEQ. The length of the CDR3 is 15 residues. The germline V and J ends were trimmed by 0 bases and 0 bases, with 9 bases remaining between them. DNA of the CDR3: TGTGCCAGCAGCCAAGAGGGCGGGGCCTCCTACGAGCAGTACTTC. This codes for CASSQEGGASYEQYF.

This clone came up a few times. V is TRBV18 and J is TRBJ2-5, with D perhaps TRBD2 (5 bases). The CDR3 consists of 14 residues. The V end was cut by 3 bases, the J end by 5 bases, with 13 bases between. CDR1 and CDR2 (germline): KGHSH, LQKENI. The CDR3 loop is CASSPMQGGETQYF. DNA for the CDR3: TGTGCCAGCTCACCCATGCAAGGCGGGGAGACCCAGTACTTC. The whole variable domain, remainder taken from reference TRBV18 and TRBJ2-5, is NAGVMQNPRHLVRRRGQEARLRCSPMKGHSHVYWYRQLPEEGLKFMVYLQKENIIDESGMPKERFSAEFPKEGPSILRIQQVVRGDSAAYFCASSPMQGGETQYFGPGTRLLVL.

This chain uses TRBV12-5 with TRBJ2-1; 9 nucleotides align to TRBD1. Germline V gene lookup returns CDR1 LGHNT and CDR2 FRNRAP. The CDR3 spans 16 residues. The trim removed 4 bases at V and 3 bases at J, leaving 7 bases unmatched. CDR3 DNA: TGTGCTAGTGGTTCAAACAGGGGGCCCAACTACAATGAGCAGTTCTTC. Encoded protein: CASGSNRGPNYNEQFF.

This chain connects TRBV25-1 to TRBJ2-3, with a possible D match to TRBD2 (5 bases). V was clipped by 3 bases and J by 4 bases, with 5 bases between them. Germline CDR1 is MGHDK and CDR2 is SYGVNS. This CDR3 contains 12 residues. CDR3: CASSERADTQYF. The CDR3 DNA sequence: TGTGCCAGCAGTGAGAGGGCAGATACGCAGTATTTT.

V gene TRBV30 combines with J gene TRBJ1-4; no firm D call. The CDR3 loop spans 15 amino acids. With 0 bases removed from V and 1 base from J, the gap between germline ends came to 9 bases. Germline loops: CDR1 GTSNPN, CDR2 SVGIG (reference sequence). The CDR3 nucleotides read TGTGCCTGGAGTGTAAACCCCGGAACTAATGAAAAACTGTTTTTT. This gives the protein CAWSVNPGTNEKLFF.

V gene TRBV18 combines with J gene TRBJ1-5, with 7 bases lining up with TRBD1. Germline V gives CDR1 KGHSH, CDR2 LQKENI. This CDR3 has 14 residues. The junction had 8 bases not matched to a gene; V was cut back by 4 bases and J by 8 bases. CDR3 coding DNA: TGTGCCAGCTCACAAGGGGGCCGGGGTAAGCCCCAGCATTTT. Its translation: CASSQGGRGKPQHF.